This T cell receptor (beta chain) appears in the sequencing data of a study of CD8 T cells in ankylosing spondylitis. With respect to this clonotype: As yet, its antigen is unknown.

Whole-study findings and limits: A motif in TCR beta, a set of under ten highly homologous variants, appeared characteristic of ankylosing spondylitis blood.

From the 5' RACE reads, TCRdb called clonotypes with MiXCR, one entry per CDR3 protein. The table includes some 450,000 distinct CDR3 sequences, about 15% detected once. From germline, CDR1 is SGHRS and CDR2 YFSETQ. V was shortened by 0 bases and J by 9 bases, with 19 bases between the two germline ends. The CDR3 loop spans 16 amino acids. The clonotype originates from a male donor with ankylosing spondylitis. Source material: blood, either unsorted or a sorted T cell fraction (not recorded which). The rearrangement links TRBV5-1 to TRBJ2-1; D is perhaps TRBD1 or TRBD2 (5 bases each). CDR3 nucleotides: TGCGCCAGCAGCTTGGTTGACCAGTTGAGGGGCGCTGAGCAGTTCTTC. It specifies CASSLVDQLRGAEQFF.